The clone carrying this T cell receptor (beta chain) was observed a few times. TCRdb ran MiXCR on the 5' RACE reads and lists one entry per CDR3 protein. The data contain just over 350,000 distinct CDR3 sequences, 20% of them singletons. This CDR3 contains 15 residues. Germline-derived CDR1 and CDR2 are MNHEY and SMNVEV (reference sequence). J lost 1 base, V lost 9 bases, and 11 bases had no gene match. This entry is derived from a study of CD8 T cells in ankylosing spondylitis. V gene TRBV27 combines with J gene TRBJ2-7, with TRBD1 matching over 8 bases. Sequenced sample: blood, either unsorted or a sorted T cell fraction (not recorded which). The sequence was collected from a male donor with ankylosing spondylitis or in good health (not recorded which). The CDR3 region is CASSLTGTGSYEQYF. For the CDR3, the DNA is TGTGCCAGTAGCCTCACCGGGACAGGATCCTACGAGCAGTACTTC.